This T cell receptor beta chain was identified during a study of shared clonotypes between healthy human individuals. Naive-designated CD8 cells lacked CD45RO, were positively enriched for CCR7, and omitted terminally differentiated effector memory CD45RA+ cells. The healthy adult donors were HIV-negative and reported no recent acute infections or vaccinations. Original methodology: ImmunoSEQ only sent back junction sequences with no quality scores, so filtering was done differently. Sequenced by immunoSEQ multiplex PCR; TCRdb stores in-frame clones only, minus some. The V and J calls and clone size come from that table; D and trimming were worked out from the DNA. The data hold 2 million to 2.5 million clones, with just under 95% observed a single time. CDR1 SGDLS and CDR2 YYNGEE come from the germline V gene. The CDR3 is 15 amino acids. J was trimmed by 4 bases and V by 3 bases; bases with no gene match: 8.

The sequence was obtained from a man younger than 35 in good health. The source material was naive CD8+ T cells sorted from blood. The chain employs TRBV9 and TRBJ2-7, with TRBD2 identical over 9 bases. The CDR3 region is CASSAVAGDIYEQYF. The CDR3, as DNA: TGTGCCAGCAGCGCCGTAGCGGGGGATATTTACGAGCAGTACTTC.